This is a list of T cell receptor beta chains from one sample in a study of tumor-infiltrating lymphocytes in localized non-small cell lung cancer. TCRdb's table, derived via immunoSEQ multiplex PCR, lists solely in-frame clones and lacks some. The sample shows 13,000 or so clones, around 68% of them seen only once. Sequencing was performed on uninvolved lung tissue not adjacent to the tumor. These receptors were taken from a human donor with non-small cell lung cancer. CDR3s include the opening cysteine and the closing phenylalanine or tryptophan. Each record gives: V gene, clone size, J gene, D gene, CDR3 DNA, CDR3 protein. D genes are given only for firm matches. A row's size may be missing; if present it is once, few, many or a size class.

V: TRBV10-3; size: .; J: TRBJ2-1; D: TRBD2; DNA: TGTGCCATCAGCCCCGGGGTAGCGGGGGACCTCTCCTACAATGAGCAGTTCTTC; CDR3: CAISPGVAGDLSYNEQFF
V: TRBV4-3; size: .; J: TRBJ1-4; D: .; DNA: TGCGCCAGCAGCCAGGGGCGGGTTAATGAAAAACTGTTTTTT; CDR3: CASSQGRVNEKLFF
V: TRBV6-5; size: .; J: TRBJ1-1; D: TRBD1; DNA: TGTGCCAGCAGTTCTACTCCACAGGGGACGAACACTGAAGCTTTCTTT; CDR3: CASSSTPQGTNTEAFF
V: TRBV5-1; size: .; J: TRBJ1-1; D: .; DNA: TGCGCCAGCAGCTTACTATCCGGGGGCGGTGAAGCTTTCTTT; CDR3: CASSLLSGGGEAFF
V: TRBV7-2; size: .; J: TRBJ2-3; D: .; DNA: TGTGCCAGCAGACCCCGTCCCCCGGGTACGCAGTATTTT; CDR3: CASRPRPPGTQYF
V: TRBV29-1; size: medium-sized; J: TRBJ1-5; D: .; DNA: TGCAGCGTTGGGGAATTCGTCTATCAGCCCCAGCATTTT; CDR3: CSVGEFVYQPQHF
V: TRBV4-3; size: .; J: TRBJ2-5; D: .; DNA: TGCGCCAGCAGCCAAGATTGGCCCCCCCGGGGTGGGACCCAGTACTTC; CDR3: CASSQDWPPRGGTQYF
V: TRBV5-6; size: .; J: TRBJ2-5; D: .; DNA: TGTGCCAGCAGCTTGTATCCGGGAGAAGGAGAGACCCAGTACTTC; CDR3: CASSLYPGEGETQYF
V: TRBV6-4; size: once; J: TRBJ2-1; D: TRBD1; DNA: TGTGCCAGCAGTATACTAGGACAGGGTAATAATGAGCAGTTCTTC; CDR3: CASSILGQGNNEQFF
V: TRBV7-9; size: .; J: TRBJ1-2; D: .; DNA: TGTGCCAGCAGCTTAGATAGTCCTTATGGCTACACCTTC; CDR3: CASSLDSPYGYTF
V: TRBV6-5; size: .; J: TRBJ1-6; D: .; DNA: TGTGCCAGCAGCCAGACCCCGGGTAATTCACCCCTCCACTTT; CDR3: CASSQTPGNSPLHF
V: TRBV5-6; size: .; J: TRBJ1-1; D: .; DNA: TGTGCCAGCAGCTGGGGGGAGCCCCCTCGGGAAGCTTTCTTT; CDR3: CASSWGEPPREAFF
V: TRBV4-3; size: .; J: TRBJ2-7; D: TRBD1; DNA: TGCGCCAGCAGCCGCGGGACAGGAGAATACGAGCAGTACTTC; CDR3: CASSRGTGEYEQYF
V: TRBV28; size: .; J: TRBJ2-3; D: .; DNA: TGTGCCAGCAGTTTGCTGAGCACAGATACGCAGTATTTT; CDR3: CASSLLSTDTQYF
V: TRBV27; size: once; J: TRBJ2-7; D: .; DNA: TGTGCCAGCAGTCTCGCGGCCGGTTACGGGGACGAGCAGTACTTC; CDR3: CASSLAAGYGDEQYF
V: TRBV6-6; size: once; J: TRBJ2-7; D: TRBD1; DNA: TGTGCCAGCACCCCGACAGGGTCAGCCTACGAGCAGTACTTC; CDR3: CASTPTGSAYEQYF
V: TRBV18; size: .; J: TRBJ1-5; D: TRBD1; DNA: TGTGCCAGCTCACCAACCGGGACAGCGAGCAATCAGCCCCAGCATTTT; CDR3: CASSPTGTASNQPQHF
V: TRBV5-1; size: .; J: TRBJ1-2; D: TRBD1; DNA: TGCGCCAGCAGCCCCGCCGGGACAGGGCCTTATGGCTACACCTTC; CDR3: CASSPAGTGPYGYTF
V: TRBV19; size: .; J: TRBJ2-5; D: .; DNA: TGTGCCAGTAGTGCATTACCCAGGGACCTTGGCCAAGAGACCCAGTACTTC; CDR3: CASSALPRDLGQETQYF
V: TRBV14; size: .; J: TRBJ1-2; D: TRBD1; DNA: TGTGCCAGCAGCCAAGATCCCGTGACAGGGCGCGGCTATGGCTACACCTTC; CDR3: CASSQDPVTGRGYGYTF
V: TRBV6-5; size: .; J: TRBJ2-3; D: .; DNA: TGTGCCAGCAGTTACTCCCCCGGTGAAGATACGCAGTATTTT; CDR3: CASSYSPGEDTQYF
V: TRBV2; size: .; J: TRBJ2-2; D: .; DNA: TGTGCCAGCCTGGAAAGGAACACCGGAGAGCTGTTTTTT; CDR3: CASLERNTGELFF
V: TRBV2; size: .; J: TRBJ1-2; D: TRBD1; DNA: TGTGCCAGCAGTGAGAACAGGGGAGCTAACTATGGCTACACCTTC; CDR3: CASSENRGANYGYTF
V: TRBV7-9; size: .; J: TRBJ2-5; D: .; DNA: TGTGCCAGCAGCTTTTCTCAAGAGACCCAGTACTTC; CDR3: CASSFSQETQYF
V: TRBV19; size: .; J: TRBJ2-3; D: .; DNA: TGTGCCAGTAGTATCGGCAGGGTGAGCACAGATACGCAGTATTTT; CDR3: CASSIGRVSTDTQYF
V: TRBV4-3; size: .; J: TRBJ1-2; D: TRBD1; DNA: TGCGCCAGCAGCCCCGGGGACAGCTATGGCTACACCTTC; CDR3: CASSPGDSYGYTF
V: TRBV5-5; size: few; J: TRBJ2-7; D: .; DNA: TGTGCCAGCAGCTCTCCAGGACAGCTTCTTGACGAGCAGTACTTC; CDR3: CASSSPGQLLDEQYF
V: TRBV5-5; size: once; J: TRBJ2-2; D: .; DNA: TGTGCCAGCAGCTTGGGCATAGACAGGCTAGGCACCGGGGAGCTGTTTTTT; CDR3: CASSLGIDRLGTGELFF
V: TRBV7-2; size: once; J: TRBJ1-2; D: .; DNA: TGTGCCAGCAGCTCCAGGGGATGGTTAGACTACACCTTC; CDR3: CASSSRGWLDYTF
V: TRBV7-2; size: .; J: TRBJ2-7; D: TRBD2; DNA: TGTGCCAGCAGCTCAAGCGGGATGGCCTACGAGCAGTACTTC; CDR3: CASSSSGMAYEQYF
V: TRBV6-6; size: .; J: TRBJ1-2; D: .; DNA: TGTGCCTCTACGGGGGTGGTTTATGGCTACACCTTC; CDR3: CASTGVVYGYTF
V: TRBV21-1; size: .; J: TRBJ1-1; D: .; DNA: TGTGCCAGCAGCAAAGCTGAGGGCCATGGGAACACTGAAGCTTTCTTT; CDR3: CASSKAEGHGNTEAFF
V: TRBV6-5; size: few; J: TRBJ2-5; D: .; DNA: TGTGCCAGCAGTTACTCTAGTAGTGTGCAGACCCAGTACTTC; CDR3: CASSYSSSVQTQYF
V: TRBV6-1; size: .; J: TRBJ1-4; D: TRBD1; DNA: TGTGCCAGCAGTCTCCGGGACAGGGGGCACGAAAAACTGTTTTTT; CDR3: CASSLRDRGHEKLFF
V: TRBV28; size: .; J: TRBJ2-7; D: .; DNA: TGTGCCAGCAGCACTTATGTGGTAGGGCAGTACTTC; CDR3: CASSTYVVGQYF
V: TRBV9; size: .; J: TRBJ1-2; D: .; DNA: TGTGCCAGCAGCGCGACGAGGGTGGGAAGAACTGGCTACACCTTC; CDR3: CASSATRVGRTGYTF
V: TRBV7-9; size: .; J: TRBJ2-5; D: .; DNA: TGTGCCAGCAGCCCCCTCTCGGGGGCAGGAGAGACCCAGTACTTC; CDR3: CASSPLSGAGETQYF
V: TRBV2; size: .; J: TRBJ1-2; D: .; DNA: TGTGCCAGCAGCGTAGAAAGGACCGCCGGTGGTGGCTACACCTTC; CDR3: CASSVERTAGGGYTF
V: TRBV27; size: few; J: TRBJ2-5; D: .; DNA: TGTGCCAGCAGACCGGCCGGGACAGTGGGGGGGGAGACCCAGTACTTC; CDR3: CASRPAGTVGGETQYF
V: TRBV5-4; size: .; J: TRBJ2-1; D: TRBD2; DNA: TGTGCCAGCAGTTCAGGAGCGGGAGAGGGGGATGAGCAGTTCTTC; CDR3: CASSSGAGEGDEQFF
V: TRBV5-4; size: .; J: TRBJ2-5; D: .; DNA: TGTGCCAGCAGCTTGAGGCGAGACCTGACACAAGAGACCCAGTACTTC; CDR3: CASSLRRDLTQETQYF
V: TRBV6-5; size: .; J: TRBJ2-1; D: TRBD2; DNA: TGTGCCAGCAGTTCAAAACTAGCGGGGGGAGGAAATGAGCAGTTCTTC; CDR3: CASSSKLAGGGNEQFF
V: TRBV25-1; size: .; J: TRBJ2-1; D: TRBD1; DNA: TGTGCCAGCAGTGGATATTGGGACAGTGGATGGGGTGAGCAGTTCTTC; CDR3: CASSGYWDSGWGEQFF
V: TRBV2; size: .; J: TRBJ1-3; D: .; DNA: TGTGCCAGCAGGGACAGAGGAAACACCATATATTTT; CDR3: CASRDRGNTIYF
V: TRBV9; size: .; J: TRBJ2-5; D: .; DNA: TGTGCCAGCAGCGCCTTAGGGGGAGCGGAGACCCAGTACTTC; CDR3: CASSALGGAETQYF
V: TRBV30; size: .; J: TRBJ1-5; D: .; DNA: TGTGCCTGGAGTGTACTGGATGGGTTTCAGCCCCAGCATTTT; CDR3: CAWSVLDGFQPQHF
V: TRBV7-2; size: .; J: TRBJ1-1; D: TRBD1; DNA: TGTGCCAGCAGCGCGAGACAGGGGGGCGCCTGGGATGGAGCTTTCTTT; CDR3: CASSARQGGAWDGAFF
V: TRBV19; size: .; J: TRBJ1-2; D: TRBD1; DNA: TGTGCCAGTAGTTCTAAGACAGGGGGCTTCTATGGCTACACCTTC; CDR3: CASSSKTGGFYGYTF